This TCR beta chain was recorded in a study of tumor-infiltrating lymphocytes in primary liver carcinoma. On this clonotype: One end of the junction is discordant with germline, which a read error may explain.

The template, roughly 550 ng total RNA, yielded TCR beta cDNA made with a constant-region primer. Each TCR beta library was derived from three nested multiplex PCR rounds that employed slightly modified ARM-PCR. The first two PCR rounds, roughly 9 cycles each, used TRBV1-TRBV30 forward primers and a C-beta reverse primer. From the multiplex PCR reads, TCRdb called clonotypes with MiXCR, one entry per CDR3 protein. In the table there are roughly 53,000 distinct CDR3 sequences, 60% to 75% of which are singletons. CDR3 size: 17 residues. Germline V gene data show CDR1 as MNHEY and CDR2 as SVGAGI. Extraction of RNA together with DNA used about 17-30 mg of unsorted bulk tissue. Surgical resection served as treatment for the primary liver carcinoma of these patients.

The receptor comes from a middle-aged man with primary liver carcinoma and hepatitis B virus infection. The chain carries TRBV6-5 and TRBJ2-6, with 8 bases aligning to TRBD2. The sequenced sample consisted of liver tumor tissue from sampling region 2. Subset defined: tumor region T2, inferior pole. The CDR3 spells CASSSLTGGAGASVLTF. CDR3 coding DNA: TGTGCCAGCAGTTCACTAACCGGGGGGGCTGGGGCCAGCGTCCTGACTTTC.